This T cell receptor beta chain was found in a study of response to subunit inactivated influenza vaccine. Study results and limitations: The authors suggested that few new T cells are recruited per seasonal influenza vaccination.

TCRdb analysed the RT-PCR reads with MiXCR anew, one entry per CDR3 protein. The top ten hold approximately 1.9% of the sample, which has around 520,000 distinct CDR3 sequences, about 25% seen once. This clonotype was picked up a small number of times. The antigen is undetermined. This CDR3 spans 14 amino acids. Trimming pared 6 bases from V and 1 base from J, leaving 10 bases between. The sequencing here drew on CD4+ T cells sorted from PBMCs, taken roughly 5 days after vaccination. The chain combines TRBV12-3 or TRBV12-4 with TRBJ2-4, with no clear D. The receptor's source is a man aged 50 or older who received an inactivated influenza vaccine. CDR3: CASRPAAAKNIQYF. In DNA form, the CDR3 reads TGTGCCAGCAGACCGGCCGCGGCCAAAAACATTCAGTACTTC.